Following are 7 T cell receptor beta chains from one sample sequenced in a study of regulatory T cells in long-lasting Graves disease. For TCR beta, libraries came from iRepertoire HTBI primers and Arm-PCR of CDR3 regions. In TCRdb, the multiplex PCR reads were re-called with MiXCR into one record per CDR3 protein. Seen here are 620,000 or so distinct CDR3 sequences, approximately 15% observed once, and the top ten hold about 20%. Noted time point: newly diagnosed GD, antithyroid drugs for less than 3 months. After RNA was extracted from PBMCs, the TCR library was made from it. The same data also contributed to another study, on T cells in Graves' hyperthyroidism and ophthalmopathy.

The sequences come from peripheral blood mononuclear cells (PBMCs), collected at new diagnosis, from a patient treated with antithyroid drugs. The receptor source for this set is a woman aged 25-40 years with Graves disease.

The chain uses TRBV28 and TRBJ2-5; 9 bases are a match to TRBD1. The CDR3 has 15 residues. Trimming removed 8 bases from V and 5 bases from J; junction bases left unmatched: 12. Germline V lookup: CDR1 MDHEN, CDR2 SYDVKM. Here the CDR3 reads CASSRDRARWETQYF. For the CDR3, the DNA is TGTGCCAGCTCCAGGGACAGGGCCCGATGGGAGACCCAGTACTTC. The full variable domain, in which reference TRBV28 and TRBJ2-5 provide the parts outside the CDR3, is DVKVTQSSRYLVKRTGEKVFLECVQDMDHENMFWYRQDPGLGLRLIYFSYDVKMKEKGDIPEGYSVSREKKERFSLILESASTNQTSMYLCASSRDRARWETQYFGPGTRLLVL.

On this clonotype itself: Relative to the germline gene, one junction end is altered; a read error may explain this. V is TRBV11-1 and J is TRBJ2-7; 8 bases agree with TRBD2. Germline V gene data show CDR1 as SGHAT and CDR2 as FQDESV (reference sequence). The CDR3 runs to 15 residues. CDR3 loop: CASSSVSGSVYEQYF. The CDR3 region has the DNA TGCGCCAGCAGCTCCGTCAGCGGGAGTGTCTACGAGCAGTACTTC. Variable domain in full (rest from reference TRBV11-1 and TRBJ2-7): EAEVAQSPRYKITEKSQAVAFWCDPISGHATLYWYRQILGQGPELLVQFQDESVVDDSQLPKDRFSAERLKGVDSTLKIQPAELGDSAMYLCASSSVSGSVYEQYFGPGTRLTVT.

This sequence joins TRBV19 and TRBJ1-5; D is ambiguous. Germline-derived CDR1 and CDR2 are LNHDA and SQIVND (reference sequence). The germline V and J ends were trimmed by 10 bases and 3 bases, with 13 bases remaining between them. This CDR3 comprises 13 residues. The CDR3 spells CAIAMSTNQPQHF. For the CDR3, the DNA is TGTGCCATCGCCATGTCGACCAATCAGCCCCAGCATTTT.

The rearrangement joins TRBV4-1 to TRBJ1-1; D possibly corresponds to TRBD1 (5 bases). Trimming took 1 base from V and 4 from J, leaving 10 bases between them. This CDR3 comprises 14 residues. CDR1 MGHRA and CDR2 YSYEKL come from the germline V gene. The CDR3 loop is CASSQAGATTEAFF. The CDR3 nucleotides are TGCGCCAGCAGCCAAGCTGGGGCAACCACTGAAGCTTTCTTT.

There are a few counts of this clonotype. The chain uses TRBV5-1 and TRBJ1-6; D gene unclear. Looked up from germline, CDR1 is SGHRS and CDR2 is YFSETQ. The length of the CDR3 is 14 residues. The V and J ends lost 0 bases and 9 bases respectively, with 10 bases between them. CDR3 loop: CASSLGDRSSPLHF. The CDR3 region has the DNA TGCGCCAGCAGCTTGGGGGATAGATCTTCACCCCTCCACTTT.

This clonotype was counted between two and nine times. The chain combines TRBV7-3 with TRBJ2-2; D gene ambiguous. Trimming left V 8 bases short and J 5 bases short, with 15 bases between. This CDR3 is built from 14 residues. Germline V gene sequence: CDR1 SGHTA, CDR2 FQGTGA. The CDR3 region is CASERKAGTGELFF. CDR3 coding DNA: TGTGCCAGCGAGCGAAAGGCCGGAACCGGGGAGCTGTTTTTT. Full variable domain (rest looked up from reference TRBV7-3 and TRBJ2-2): GAGVSQTPSNKVTEKGKYVELRCDPISGHTALYWYRQSLGQGPEFLIYFQGTGAADDSGLPNDRFFAVRPEGSVSTLKIQRTERGDSAVYLCASERKAGTGELFFGEGSRLTVL.

This clonotype was seen only a few times. The chain joins TRBV19 to TRBJ1-2, with D unresolved. Germline assignment: CDR1 LNHDA and CDR2 SQIVND (reference sequence). V dropped 10 bases and J dropped 5 bases, with 14 bases sitting between them. This CDR3 region has 12 residues. The CDR3 DNA follows: TGTGCCACCGACGTGTTCCCTTATGGCTACACCTTC. Protein: CATDVFPYGYTF.